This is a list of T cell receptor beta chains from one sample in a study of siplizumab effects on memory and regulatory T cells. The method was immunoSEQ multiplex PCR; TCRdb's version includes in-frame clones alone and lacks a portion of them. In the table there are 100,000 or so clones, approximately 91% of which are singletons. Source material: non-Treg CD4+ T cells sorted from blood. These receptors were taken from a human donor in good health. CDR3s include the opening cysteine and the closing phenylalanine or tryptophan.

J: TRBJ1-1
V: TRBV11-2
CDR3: CASSLRGAGSDTEAFF

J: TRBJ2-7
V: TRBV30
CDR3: CAWMRGPAGEQYF

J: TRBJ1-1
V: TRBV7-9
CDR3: CASSLAVGQYTEAFF

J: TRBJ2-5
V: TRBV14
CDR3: CASSQGAWGRETQYF

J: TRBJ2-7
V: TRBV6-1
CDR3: CASSTGTAFYEQYF

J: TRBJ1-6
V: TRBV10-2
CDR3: CASSGTPFSPLHF

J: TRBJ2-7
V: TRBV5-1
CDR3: CASSSGQAPYEQYF

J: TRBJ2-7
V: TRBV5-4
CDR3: CASSAGTDPYEQYF

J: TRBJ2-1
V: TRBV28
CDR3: CASSLKLAGAGGFF

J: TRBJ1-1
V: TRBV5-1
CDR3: CASSLRTGGSEAFF

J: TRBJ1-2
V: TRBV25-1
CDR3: CASSERFGFYGYTF

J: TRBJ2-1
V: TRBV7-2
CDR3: CASSAVPSRSDEQFF

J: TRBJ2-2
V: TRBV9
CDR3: CASSPQGVTGELFF

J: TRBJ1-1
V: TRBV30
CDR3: CAWSRTLGWAEAFF

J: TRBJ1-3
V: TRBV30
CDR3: CAWSEGNTIYF

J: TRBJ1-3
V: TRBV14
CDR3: CASSQLDGLFTGNTIYF

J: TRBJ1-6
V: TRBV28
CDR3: CASSSPPYRRDPPLHF

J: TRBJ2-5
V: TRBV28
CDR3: CASSPLGTSEEETQYF

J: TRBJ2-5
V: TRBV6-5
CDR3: CASRGTAKETQYF

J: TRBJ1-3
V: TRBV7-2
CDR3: CASSLAGRSSGNTIYF

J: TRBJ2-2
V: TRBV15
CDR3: CATSRDSGRANTGELFF

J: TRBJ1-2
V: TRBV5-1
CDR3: CASSLLSGQGDYGYTF

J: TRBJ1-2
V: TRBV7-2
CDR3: CASSPDRGSSRGYTF

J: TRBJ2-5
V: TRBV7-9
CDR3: CASSFLTTSGAETQYF

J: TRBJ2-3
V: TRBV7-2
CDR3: CASSSSGAGGPSTDTQYF

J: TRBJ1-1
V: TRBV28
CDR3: CASTPAARNTEAFF

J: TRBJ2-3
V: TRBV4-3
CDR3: CASSQDILATDTQYF

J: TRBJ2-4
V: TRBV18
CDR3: CASSPLPATGGGKNIQYF

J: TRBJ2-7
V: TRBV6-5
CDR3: CATSRDQAYEQYF

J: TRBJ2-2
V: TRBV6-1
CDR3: CASTHRGWTGELFF

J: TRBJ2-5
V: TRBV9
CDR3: CASSATTLPKETQYF

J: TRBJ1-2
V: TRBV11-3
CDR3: CASSQSGRVGGYTF

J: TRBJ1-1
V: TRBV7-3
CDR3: CASSLLVNTEAFF

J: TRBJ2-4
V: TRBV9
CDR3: CASSPGTSGSAKNIQYF

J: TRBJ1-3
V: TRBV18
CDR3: CASSPNTALAGNTIYF

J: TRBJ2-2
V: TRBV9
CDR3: CASSVLERSGELFF

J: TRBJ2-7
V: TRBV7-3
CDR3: CASSRQGGPYEQYF

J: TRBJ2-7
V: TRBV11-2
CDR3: CASSLAVSSYEQYF

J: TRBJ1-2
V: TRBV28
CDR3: CASSMGQNYGYTF

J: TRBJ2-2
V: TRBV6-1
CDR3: CASSALLRNTGELFF

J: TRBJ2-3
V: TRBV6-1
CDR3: CASNLGTGTDTQYF

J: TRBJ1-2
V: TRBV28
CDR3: CASSSYPAYGYTF

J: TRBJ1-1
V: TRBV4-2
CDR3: CASSQTTAAGAFF

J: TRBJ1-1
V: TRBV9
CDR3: CASSVEMATEAFF

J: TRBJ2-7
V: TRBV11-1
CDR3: CASSLGRWGATKGYEQYF

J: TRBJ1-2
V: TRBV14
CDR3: CASSLFSGTGGSGYTF